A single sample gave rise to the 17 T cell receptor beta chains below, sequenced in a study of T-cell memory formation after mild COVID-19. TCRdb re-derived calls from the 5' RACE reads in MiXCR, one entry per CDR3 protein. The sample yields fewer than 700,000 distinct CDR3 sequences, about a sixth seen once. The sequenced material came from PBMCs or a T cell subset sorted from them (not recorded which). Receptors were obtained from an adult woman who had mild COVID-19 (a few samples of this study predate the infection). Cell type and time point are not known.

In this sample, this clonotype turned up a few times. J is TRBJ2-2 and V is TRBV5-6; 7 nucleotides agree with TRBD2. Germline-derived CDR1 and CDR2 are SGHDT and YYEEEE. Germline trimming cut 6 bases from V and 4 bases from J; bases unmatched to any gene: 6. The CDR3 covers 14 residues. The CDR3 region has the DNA TGTGCCAGCACCCTGGGGGGGGGCACCGGGGAGCTGTTTTTT. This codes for CASTLGGGTGELFF.

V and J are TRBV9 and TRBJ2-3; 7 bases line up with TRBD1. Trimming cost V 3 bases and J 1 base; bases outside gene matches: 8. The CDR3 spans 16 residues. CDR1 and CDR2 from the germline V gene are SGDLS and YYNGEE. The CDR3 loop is CASSERQGTGTDTQYF. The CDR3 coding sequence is TGTGCCAGCAGCGAGAGACAGGGAACGGGCACAGATACGCAGTATTTT.

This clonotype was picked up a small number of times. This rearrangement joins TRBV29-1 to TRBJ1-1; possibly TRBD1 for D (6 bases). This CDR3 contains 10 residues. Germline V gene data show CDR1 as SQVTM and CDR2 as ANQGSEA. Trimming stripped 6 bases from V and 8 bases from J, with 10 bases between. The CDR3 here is CSVGQQEAFF. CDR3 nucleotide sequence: TGCAGCGTCGGACAGCAGGAAGCTTTCTTT.

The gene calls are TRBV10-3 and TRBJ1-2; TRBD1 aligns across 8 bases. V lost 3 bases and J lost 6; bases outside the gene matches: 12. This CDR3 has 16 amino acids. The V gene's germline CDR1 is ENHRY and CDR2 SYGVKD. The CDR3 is CAISDPGGRGPDGYTF. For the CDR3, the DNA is TGTGCCATCAGTGATCCGGGGGGCAGGGGGCCTGATGGCTACACCTTC.

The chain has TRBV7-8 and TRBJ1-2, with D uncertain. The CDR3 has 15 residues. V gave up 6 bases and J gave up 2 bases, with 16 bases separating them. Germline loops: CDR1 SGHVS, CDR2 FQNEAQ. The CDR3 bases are TGTGCCAGCAGTCCCGGTCGGAGTGACAACTATGGCTACACCTTC. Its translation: CASSPGRSDNYGYTF.

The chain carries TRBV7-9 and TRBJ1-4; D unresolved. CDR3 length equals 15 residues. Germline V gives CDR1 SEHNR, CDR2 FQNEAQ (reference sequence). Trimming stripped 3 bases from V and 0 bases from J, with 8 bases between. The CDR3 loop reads CASSLDATTNEKLFF. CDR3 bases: TGTGCCAGCAGCTTGGACGCCACAACTAATGAAAAACTGTTTTTT.

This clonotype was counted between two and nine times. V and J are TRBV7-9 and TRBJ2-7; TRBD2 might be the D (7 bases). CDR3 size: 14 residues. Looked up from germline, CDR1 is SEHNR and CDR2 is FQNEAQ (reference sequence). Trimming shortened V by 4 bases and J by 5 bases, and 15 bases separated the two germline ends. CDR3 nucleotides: TGTGCCAGCAGCTATCATGCGGGGGCAGACGAGCAGTACTTC. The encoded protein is CASSYHAGADEQYF.

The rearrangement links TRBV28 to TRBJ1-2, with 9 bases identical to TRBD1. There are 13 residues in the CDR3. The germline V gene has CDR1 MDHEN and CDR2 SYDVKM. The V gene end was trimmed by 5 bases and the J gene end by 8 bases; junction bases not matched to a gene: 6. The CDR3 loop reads CASSGGQGGGYTF. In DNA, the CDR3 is TGTGCCAGCAGTGGGGGACAGGGTGGGGGCTACACCTTC.

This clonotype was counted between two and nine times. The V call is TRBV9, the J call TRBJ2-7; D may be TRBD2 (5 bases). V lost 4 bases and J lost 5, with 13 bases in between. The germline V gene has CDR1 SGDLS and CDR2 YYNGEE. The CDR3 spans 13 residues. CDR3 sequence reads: CASSPTAGNEQYF. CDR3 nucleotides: TGTGCCAGCAGCCCGACCGCGGGTAACGAGCAGTACTTC.

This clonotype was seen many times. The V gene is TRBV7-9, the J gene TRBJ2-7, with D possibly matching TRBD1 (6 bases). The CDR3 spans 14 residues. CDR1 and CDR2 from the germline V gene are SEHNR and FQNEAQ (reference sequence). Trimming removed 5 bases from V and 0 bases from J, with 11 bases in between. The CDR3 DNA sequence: TGTGCCAGCAGCCCGACAGGTCCCTCCTACGAGCAGTACTTC. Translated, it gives CASSPTGPSYEQYF. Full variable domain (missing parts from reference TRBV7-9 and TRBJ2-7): DTGVSQNPRHKITKRGQNVTFRCDPISEHNRLYWYRQTLGQGPEFLTYFQNEAQLEKSRLLSDRFSAERPKGSFSTLEIQRTEQGDSAMYLCASSPTGPSYEQYFGPGTRLTVT.

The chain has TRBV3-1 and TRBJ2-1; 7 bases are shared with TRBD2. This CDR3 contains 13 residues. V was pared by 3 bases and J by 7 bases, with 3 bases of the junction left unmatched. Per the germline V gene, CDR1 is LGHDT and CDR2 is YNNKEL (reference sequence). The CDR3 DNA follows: TGTGCCAGCAGCCAGAGACTAGCAAATGAGCAGTTCTTC. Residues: CASSQRLANEQFF.

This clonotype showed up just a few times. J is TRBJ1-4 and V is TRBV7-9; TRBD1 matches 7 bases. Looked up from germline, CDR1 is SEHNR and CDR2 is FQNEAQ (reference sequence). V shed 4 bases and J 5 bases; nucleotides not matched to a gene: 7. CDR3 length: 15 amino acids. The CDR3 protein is CASSSRQGWNEKLFF. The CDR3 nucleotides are TGTGCCAGCAGCTCCAGACAGGGTTGGAATGAAAAACTGTTTTTT. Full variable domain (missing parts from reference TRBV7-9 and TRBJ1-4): DTGVSQNPRHKITKRGQNVTFRCDPISEHNRLYWYRQTLGQGPEFLTYFQNEAQLEKSRLLSDRFSAERPKGSFSTLEIQRTEQGDSAMYLCASSSRQGWNEKLFFGSGTQLSVL.

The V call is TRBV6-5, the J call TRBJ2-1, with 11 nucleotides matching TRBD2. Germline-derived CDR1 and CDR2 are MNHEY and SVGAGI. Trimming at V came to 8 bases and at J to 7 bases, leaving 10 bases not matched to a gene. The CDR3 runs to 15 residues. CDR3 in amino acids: CASRFTSGRRNEQFF. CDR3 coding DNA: TGTGCCAGCCGTTTCACTAGCGGGAGACGGAATGAGCAGTTCTTC.

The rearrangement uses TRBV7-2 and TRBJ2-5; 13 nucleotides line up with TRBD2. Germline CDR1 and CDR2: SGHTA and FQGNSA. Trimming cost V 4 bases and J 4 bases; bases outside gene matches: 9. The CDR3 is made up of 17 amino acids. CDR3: CASSYQRLAGGGETQYF. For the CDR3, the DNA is TGTGCCAGCAGCTACCAAAGACTAGCGGGGGGTGGAGAGACCCAGTACTTC.

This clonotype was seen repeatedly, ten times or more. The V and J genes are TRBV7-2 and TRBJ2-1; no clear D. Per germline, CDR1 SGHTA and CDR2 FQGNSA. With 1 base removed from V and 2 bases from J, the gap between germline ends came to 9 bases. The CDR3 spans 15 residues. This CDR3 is CASSLGYKTYNEQFF. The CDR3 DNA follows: TGTGCCAGCAGCTTAGGCTATAAGACCTACAATGAGCAGTTCTTC. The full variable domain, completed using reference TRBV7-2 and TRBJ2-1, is GAGVSQSPSNKVTEKGKDVELRCDPISGHTALYWYRQSLGQGLEFLIYFQGNSAPDKSGLPSDRFSAERTGGSVSTLTIQRTQQEDSAVYLCASSLGYKTYNEQFFGPGTRLTVL.

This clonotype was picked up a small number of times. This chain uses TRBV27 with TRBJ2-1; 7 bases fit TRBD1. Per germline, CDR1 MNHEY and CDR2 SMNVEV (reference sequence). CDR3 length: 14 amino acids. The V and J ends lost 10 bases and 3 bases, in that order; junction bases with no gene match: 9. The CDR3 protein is CATLPTGNYNEQFF. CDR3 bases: TGTGCCACCTTACCGACAGGGAACTACAATGAGCAGTTCTTC.

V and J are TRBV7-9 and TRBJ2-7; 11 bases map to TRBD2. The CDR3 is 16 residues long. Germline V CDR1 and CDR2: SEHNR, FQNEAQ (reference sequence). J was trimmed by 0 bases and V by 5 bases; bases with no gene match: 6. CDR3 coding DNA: TGTGCCAGCAGCCGAGGACTAGCGGGTGCCTCCTACGAGCAGTACTTC. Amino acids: CASSRGLAGASYEQYF.